This entry concerns a single T cell receptor beta chain. Antigen specificity is unknown. The sample originates from a study of shared clonotypes between healthy human individuals. Study overall: Per donor, CD8 memory used one plate, CD8 naive used two, CD4 memory used three and CD4 naive used three. Study outcomes and limitations: Clonotypes that were shared across a handful of donors made up approximately 5.1% of naive CD4 clonotypes.

The germline CDR1 and CDR2 sequences are MNHEY and SVGAGI. The CDR3 covers 13 residues. V gave up 10 bases and J gave up 6 bases, with 16 bases separating them. For sorted subsets, about 190 ng DNA per replicate equaled about 27,000 T cell genomes. TCRdb's copy holds only in-frame clones and misses some; the assay was immunoSEQ multiplex PCR. The table has about 380,000 clones, 90% to 98% seen once; the top ten hold 0.32%. This clonotype was obtained from a man aged 25 to 40 in good health. Sequencing input: memory CD8+ T cells sorted from blood. Subset described: CD45RO+ cells pooled with CCR7-negative TemRA cells. The chain uses TRBV6-5 and TRBJ1-3; perhaps TRBD1 as D (5 bases). CDR3 region: CATSGTVKNTIYF. Written as DNA, the CDR3 is TGTGCCACTTCCGGGACGGTGAAAAACACCATATATTTT.